The 14 T cell receptor beta chains below were found in one sample sequenced in a study of Ad26.COV2.S vaccination and SARS-CoV-2 variants. Treatment in this sample: 15 to 20 received Ad26.COV2.S at low or high dose, single or two shots; roughly five received placebo; per-sample allocation not given. The samples were gathered on day 63 after the first injection of vaccine or placebo. The protocol was immunoSEQ multiplex PCR, while the TCRdb copy is restricted to in-frame clones and leaves out a portion. This repertoire shows about 370,000 clones, 75% to 90% found once; its top ten account for around 2%. The sample in question was peripheral blood, obtained in a trial of Ad26.COV2.S vaccine versus placebo. The receptors derive from a person aged 18 to 59 who received the Ad26.COV2.S COVID-19 vaccine or a placebo.

This clone has just one count. V gene TRBV5-6 combines with J gene TRBJ2-7; 10 nucleotides agree with TRBD1. CDR3 length equals 14 residues. Trimming at V came to 0 bases and at J to 4 bases, leaving 1 base not matched to a gene. Germline V CDR1 and CDR2: SGHDT, YYEEEE. In nucleotides, the CDR3 is TGTGCCAGCAGCTTGGCGGGACAGGGGTACGAGCAGTACTTC. Amino acids: CASSLAGQGYEQYF.

The chain uses TRBV6-5 and TRBJ1-2, with D possibly being TRBD1 (5 bases). Germline V gene lookup returns CDR1 MNHEY and CDR2 SVGAGI. The CDR3 is made up of 11 amino acids. The germline V and J ends were trimmed by 9 bases and 4 bases, with 9 bases remaining between them. CDR3 nucleotides: TGTGCCAGTCAGGGCGGCTATGGCTACACCTTC. This codes for CASQGGYGYTF.

The gene calls are TRBV28 and TRBJ1-6; 10 bases fit TRBD1. Trimming removed 8 bases from V and 9 bases from J; junction bases left unmatched: 4. The germline CDR1 and CDR2 sequences are MDHEN and SYDVKM. CDR3 length: 13 residues. The CDR3 sequence is CASARDRGSPLHF. The CDR3 DNA is TGTGCCAGCGCCCGGGACAGGGGTTCACCCCTCCACTTT.

The chain is built from TRBV11-3 and TRBJ2-2; maybe TRBD2 (5 bases). Trimming left V 5 bases short and J 6 bases short, with 10 bases between. CDR1 and CDR2 from the germline V gene are SGHNT and YENEEA. This CDR3 comprises 13 residues. CDR3 nucleotide sequence: TGTGCCAGCAGCCCGAGAGGGCCCGGGGAGCTGTTTTTT. It codes for CASSPRGPGELFF.

J is TRBJ2-1 and V is TRBV5-1; possibly TRBD2 for D (5 bases). With 4 bases removed from V and 0 bases from J, the gap between germline ends came to 5 bases. This CDR3 is 13 amino acids long. Germline CDR1 reads SGHRS; CDR2 reads YFSETQ. The CDR3 protein is CASSRDSYNEQFF. The CDR3 DNA reads as TGCGCCAGCAGCCGGGACTCCTACAATGAGCAGTTCTTC.

This clone was seen a single time. V is TRBV3-1 (or the pseudogene TRBV3-2) and J is TRBJ1-1; 8 nucleotides match TRBD1. V lost 5 bases to trimming and J lost 2 bases; unmatched junction nucleotides: 4. The germline V gene has CDR1 LGHDT and CDR2 YNNKEL (reference sequence). The CDR3 runs to 14 residues. The CDR3 DNA reads as TGTGCCAGCAGCAAAGGACAGGGCAACACTGAAGCTTTCTTT. Translating it yields CASSKGQGNTEAFF.

This chain links TRBV5-4 with TRBJ2-5; D might be TRBD1 (5 bases). CDR1 and CDR2 from the germline V gene are SGHNT and YYREEE (reference sequence). This CDR3 comprises 14 residues. The V end lost 0 bases, the J end lost 2 bases, and 8 bases lay between the germline ends. Written as DNA, the CDR3 is TGTGCCAGCAGCTTGGGACAGCAACAAGAGACCCAGTACTTC. Translated, it gives CASSLGQQQETQYF.

The chain uses TRBV27 and TRBJ2-5, with a weak D call TRBD2 (5 bases). Deletions cut 7 bases from V and 4 bases from J, with 19 bases between. This CDR3 contains 15 residues. Germline CDR1 reads MNHEY; CDR2 reads SMNVEV (reference sequence). The CDR3 reads CASTPRFDEGETQYF. In DNA, the CDR3 is TGTGCCAGCACCCCCCGGTTTGACGAGGGAGAGACCCAGTACTTC.

The chain has TRBV29-1 and TRBJ1-1; TRBD1 is a possible D gene (5 bases). Trimming took off 4 bases at V and 0 bases at J, with 18 bases between the two ends. This CDR3 spans 16 amino acids. From germline, CDR1 is SQVTM and CDR2 ANQGSEA. The CDR3 nucleotides are TGCAGCGTTGCGAACAGGACTCATCCAATGAACACTGAAGCTTTCTTT. Its protein product is CSVANRTHPMNTEAFF.

The V call is TRBV2, the J call TRBJ2-7; D may be TRBD2 (5 bases). Germline values: CDR1 SNHLY, CDR2 FYNNEI. The CDR3 totals 14 residues. The V gene lost 4 bases and the J gene lost 6 bases, with 16 bases spanning the gap. Here the CDR3 reads CASSGGLARREQYF. The CDR3 DNA reads TGTGCCAGCAGTGGAGGGTTAGCACGCCGCGAGCAGTACTTC.

CDR3 in DNA: TGTGCCAGCTCACCGGGGAGAGGTGGGGGAAATCAGCCCCAGCATTTT. Protein: CASSPGRGGGNQPQHF. The genes are TRBV18 and TRBJ1-5; weak D call: TRBD1 (5 bases). Trimming cost V 3 bases and J 4 bases, with 16 bases left between them. CDR1 is KGHSH, CDR2 LQKENI, per germline. This CDR3 spans 16 amino acids.

The chain's CDR3 is CASSPQNPDNEQFF. The CDR3 DNA follows: TGTGCCAGCAGCCCCCAGAACCCGGACAATGAGCAGTTCTTC. This chain connects TRBV5-4 to TRBJ2-1; D is unclear. The CDR3 spans 14 residues. Germline V gene lookup returns CDR1 SGHNT and CDR2 YYREEE (reference sequence). Trimming shortened V by 4 bases and J by 5 bases, and 13 bases separated the two germline ends.

This chain uses TRBV9 with TRBJ1-2, with D perhaps matching TRBD1 (6 bases). The germline V and J ends were trimmed by 2 bases and 1 base, with 12 bases remaining between them. CDR3 length equals 15 residues. Looked up from germline, CDR1 is SGDLS and CDR2 is YYNGEE. Written as DNA, the CDR3 is TGTGCCAGCAGCGTGGCACAGGGCCATAACTATGGCTACACCTTC. Translating gives CASSVAQGHNYGYTF.

The chain recombines TRBV7-3 with TRBJ2-2, with D perhaps assigned TRBD1 or TRBD2 (5 bases each). The CDR3 contains 14 residues. The ends were cut back, 3 bases at V and 4 bases at J, with 9 bases in the middle. Germline-derived CDR1 and CDR2 are SGHTA and FQGTGA. The CDR3 sequence is CASSLTAVTGELFF. The CDR3 DNA reads as TGTGCCAGCAGCTTGACAGCGGTCACCGGGGAGCTGTTTTTT. Full variable domain (remainder filled in from reference TRBV7-3 and TRBJ2-2): GAGVSQTPSNKVTEKGKYVELRCDPISGHTALYWYRQSLGQGPEFLIYFQGTGAADDSGLPNDRFFAVRPEGSVSTLKIQRTERGDSAVYLCASSLTAVTGELFFGEGSRLTVL.